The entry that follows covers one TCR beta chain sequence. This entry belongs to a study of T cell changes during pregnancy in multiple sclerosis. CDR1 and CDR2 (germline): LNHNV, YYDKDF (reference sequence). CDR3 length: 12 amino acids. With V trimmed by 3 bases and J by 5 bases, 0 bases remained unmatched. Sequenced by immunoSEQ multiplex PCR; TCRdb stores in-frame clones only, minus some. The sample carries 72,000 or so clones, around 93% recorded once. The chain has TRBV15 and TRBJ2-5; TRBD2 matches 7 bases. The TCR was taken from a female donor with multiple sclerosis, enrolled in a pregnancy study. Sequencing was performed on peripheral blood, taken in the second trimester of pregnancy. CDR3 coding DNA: TGTGCCACCAGCAGGGGGGGGGAGACCCAGTACTTC. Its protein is CATSRGGETQYF. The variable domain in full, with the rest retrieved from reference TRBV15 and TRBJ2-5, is DAMVIQNPRYQVTQFGKPVTLSCSQTLNHNVMYWYQQKSSQAPKLLFHYYDKDFNNEADTPDNFQSRRPNTSFCFLDIRSPGLGDTAMYLCATSRGGETQYFGPGTRLLVL.